A single sample is the source of the 32 T cell receptor beta chains below, sequenced in a study of T cell responses to AZD1222 COVID-19 vaccine. The assay was immunoSEQ multiplex PCR, and TCRdb's table has in-frame clones only and misses some. The profile shows around 150,000 clones, almost 95% of them singletons. The sample consisted of peripheral blood, taken on day 0 of AZD1222 vaccination. The receptors were sampled from an adult in good health.

The V gene is TRBV10-1, the J gene TRBJ1-1, with a possible D match to TRBD1 (6 bases). The V end lost 3 bases, the J end lost 1 base, and 12 bases lay between the germline ends. This CDR3 has 15 amino acids. CDR1 is WNHNN and CDR2 is SYGVQD in the germline V gene (reference sequence). CDR3 in DNA: TGCGCCAGCAGTGAAGGGGGACGAGGGAACACTGAAGCTTTCTTT. It encodes CASSEGGRGNTEAFF.

The chain employs TRBV3-1 (or the pseudogene TRBV3-2) and TRBJ1-4, with D hard to call. The CDR3 has 13 residues. CDR1 is LGHDT, CDR2 YNNKEL, per germline (reference sequence). Between the trimmed V and J ends, which lost 1 base and 8 bases, there was a span of 8 bases. CDR3 in DNA: TGTGCCAGCAGCCAAGGGATCGCAGAAAAACTGTTTTTT. This codes for CASSQGIAEKLFF.

The V gene is TRBV27, the J gene TRBJ2-7, with D possibly being TRBD1 or TRBD2 (5 bases each). This CDR3 spans 11 amino acids. The germline V gene has CDR1 MNHEY and CDR2 SMNVEV (reference sequence). Trimming left V 8 bases short and J 6 bases short, with 11 bases between. The CDR3 region has the DNA TGTGCCAGCGTGGCCGGGGCCGAGCAGTACTTC. Translating gives CASVAGAEQYF.

The rearrangement uses TRBV21-1 and TRBJ1-4; the table gives TRBD1 as D, unverified against the DNA. TRBV21-1 is designated a pseudogene. This CDR3 region has 18 residues. This chain's CDR3 is CASSKIVRDNRCNEKLFF. DNA for the CDR3: TGTGCCAGCAGCAAAATAGTTCGGGACAATCGCTGTAACGAAAAACTGTTTTTT.

In its sample, this clone was seen once. The chain combines TRBV30 with TRBJ1-1; perhaps TRBD1 as D (6 bases). V lost 4 bases, J lost 4 bases, and 22 bases lay in between. The CDR3 is made up of 16 amino acids. Germline-derived CDR1 and CDR2 are GTSNPN and SVGIG (reference sequence). CDR3: CAWIQKDGGRGTEAFF. The CDR3 DNA reads as TGTGCCTGGATCCAAAAAGATGGGGGGCGCGGCACTGAAGCTTTCTTT.

The V gene is TRBV29-1, the J gene TRBJ1-5, with 7 bases matching TRBD1. V dropped 4 bases and J dropped 5; count of bases not matched to a gene: 5. The CDR3 is 13 amino acids. From germline, CDR1 is SQVTM and CDR2 ANQGSEA. DNA for the CDR3: TGCAGCGTTGGGGGACAGTATGATCAGCCCCAGCATTTT. The encoded protein is CSVGGQYDQPQHF.

The chain combines TRBV5-1 with TRBJ2-7, with 7 bases fitting TRBD1. Germline values: CDR1 SGHRS, CDR2 YFSETQ. The CDR3 sequence is 14 residues long. V gave up 5 bases and J gave up 3 bases; unmatched junction bases: 8. Here the CDR3 reads CASRIGGGNYEQYF. CDR3 coding DNA: TGCGCCAGCAGGATAGGGGGCGGAAACTACGAGCAGTACTTC.

A few counts support this clone. The genes are TRBV18 and TRBJ1-1; D is uncertain. Trimming took 1 base from V and 1 from J, leaving 4 bases between them. Germline V CDR1 and CDR2: KGHSH, LQKENI. The CDR3 totals 13 residues. The CDR3 reads CASSPRENTEAFF. The CDR3 region has the DNA TGTGCCAGCTCACCACGTGAGAACACTGAAGCTTTCTTT.

This chain joins TRBV15 and TRBJ1-5; D is ambiguous. Trimming removed 1 base from V and 6 bases from J, with 10 bases in between. Germline V CDR1 and CDR2: LNHNV, YYDKDF (reference sequence). The CDR3 is made up of 14 amino acids. The CDR3: CATSRGIGSQPQHF. The DNA of the CDR3 is TGTGCCACCAGCAGAGGGATAGGGTCTCAGCCCCAGCATTTT.

This chain uses TRBV7-3 with TRBJ2-1; possibly TRBD1 or TRBD2 for D (5 bases each). Trimming cost V 4 bases and J 10 bases, with 17 bases left between them. Germline V gene sequence: CDR1 SGHTA, CDR2 FQGTGA. There are 14 residues in the CDR3. The CDR3 nucleotides read TGTGCCAGCAGCTCTGGGACGACCGGCGGAGAGCAGTTCTTC. This sequence encodes CASSSGTTGGEQFF.

The chain links TRBV28 to TRBJ2-1; tentatively, D is TRBD1 (6 bases). Trimming removed 5 bases from V and 10 bases from J, with 9 bases in between. Germline V CDR1 and CDR2: MDHEN, SYDVKM. The CDR3 extends over 11 amino acids. The CDR3: CASSPGQEQFF. CDR3 nucleotides: TGTGCCAGCAGTCCCGGACAGGAGCAGTTCTTC.

This chain joins TRBV19 and TRBJ2-1, with 10 bases that match TRBD1. The CDR3 spans 14 residues. Trimming took 7 bases from V and 9 from J; bases not matched to a gene: 9. Germline V CDR1 and CDR2: LNHDA, SQIVND (reference sequence). The DNA for the CDR3 is TGTGCCAGTAACTCCGGGACAGGGGTGTCTGAGCAGTTCTTC. Its protein is CASNSGTGVSEQFF.

The rearrangement joins TRBV10-3 to TRBJ1-5; TRBD1 aligns across 9 bases. The CDR3 contains 14 residues. From germline, CDR1 is ENHRY and CDR2 SYGVKD. After removal of 6 bases from V and 3 bases from J, the junction contained 3 bases not matched to a gene. The CDR3 reads CAISDRGNNQPQHF. The CDR3 region has the DNA TGTGCCATCAGCGACAGGGGGAACAATCAGCCCCAGCATTTT.

CDR3 residues: CASSPRAREADTQYF. The CDR3 DNA sequence: TGCGCCAGCAGCCCCCGCGCGCGGGAGGCAGATACGCAGTATTTT. The V call is TRBV5-1, the J call TRBJ2-3, with 8 nucleotides matching TRBD2. The CDR3 has 15 residues. The trim removed 4 bases at V and 4 bases at J, leaving 8 bases unmatched. Germline assignment: CDR1 SGHRS and CDR2 YFSETQ.

CDR3 loop: CASLWDEFYGYTF. CDR3 sequence (DNA): TGTGCCAGCCTATGGGACGAATTCTATGGCTACACCTTC. The chain is built from TRBV6-5 and TRBJ1-2; possible D gene TRBD1, 5 bases. CDR1 and CDR2 from the germline V gene are MNHEY and SVGAGI. V was clipped by 8 bases and J by 4 bases, with 14 bases between them. This CDR3 region has 13 residues.

As DNA, the CDR3 is TGTGCCAGCAGCTTAACGGCAGTGAATTCACCCCTCCACTTT. Translated: CASSLTAVNSPLHF. V gene TRBV7-3 combines with J gene TRBJ1-6; D unclear. Germline CDR1 reads SGHTA; CDR2 reads FQGTGA. Between the trimmed V and J ends, which lost 0 bases and 7 bases, there was a span of 7 bases. CDR3 length: 14 residues.

This rearrangement joins TRBV28 to TRBJ1-2, with D perhaps TRBD1 (6 bases). The CDR3 consists of 13 residues. The germline gives CDR1 MDHEN, CDR2 SYDVKM. V dropped 8 bases and J dropped 3 bases, with 13 bases sitting between them. This CDR3 is CASATGIDYGYTF. CDR3 coding DNA: TGTGCCAGCGCGACAGGAATCGACTATGGCTACACCTTC.

The chain is built from TRBV14 and TRBJ1-6; no clear D gene. CDR3 length: 13 amino acids. In germline, CDR1 is SGHDN, CDR2 FVKESK. V lost 0 bases, J lost 8 bases, and 5 bases lay in between. CDR3 nucleotide sequence: TGTGCCAGCAGCCAAGATCACTATTCACCCCTCCACTTT. The encoded protein is CASSQDHYSPLHF.

V gene TRBV29-1 combines with J gene TRBJ1-2; D is ambiguous. The germline gives CDR1 SQVTM, CDR2 ANQGSEA. The CDR3 totals 11 residues. V shed 6 bases and J shed 4 bases, with 9 bases lying between them. Written as DNA, the CDR3 is TGCAGCGTCGGTCAATTCTATGGCTACACCTTC. Protein sequence: CSVGQFYGYTF.

V is TRBV28 and J is TRBJ2-7; D call uncertain. This CDR3 contains 11 residues. Germline CDR1 and CDR2: MDHEN and SYDVKM. The ends were cut back, 2 bases at V and 3 bases at J, with 2 bases in the middle. CDR3 DNA: TGTGCCAGCAGTTTAGACTACGAGCAGTACTTC. It yields the protein CASSLDYEQYF. Using reference TRBV28 and TRBJ2-7 for the parts outside the CDR3, the full variable domain is DVKVTQSSRYLVKRTGEKVFLECVQDMDHENMFWYRQDPGLGLRLIYFSYDVKMKEKGDIPEGYSVSREKKERFSLILESASTNQTSMYLCASSLDYEQYFGPGTRLTVT.

The chain joins TRBV5-1 to TRBJ2-7; weak D call: TRBD1 (5 bases). With 0 bases removed from V and 7 bases from J, the gap between germline ends came to 5 bases. The CDR3 has 11 residues. Germline V gives CDR1 SGHRS, CDR2 YFSETQ. CDR3 in DNA: TGCGCCAGCAGCTTGGAGGGGGAGCAGTACTTC. Protein sequence: CASSLEGEQYF.

The V gene is TRBV11-2, the J gene TRBJ2-7; weak D call: TRBD2 (6 bases). Germline V gives CDR1 SGHAT, CDR2 FQNNGV. The CDR3 extends over 14 amino acids. V was shortened by 0 bases and J by 3 bases, with 9 bases between the two germline ends. CDR3 in DNA: TGTGCCAGCAGCTTAGAGGTGCGGGGCTACGAGCAGTACTTC. Its translation is CASSLEVRGYEQYF.

The rearrangement links TRBV28 to TRBJ1-2; 9 bases match TRBD1. Germline CDR1 reads MDHEN; CDR2 reads SYDVKM. Trimming removed 3 bases from V and 7 bases from J; junction bases left unmatched: 6. The CDR3 spans 14 residues. CDR3 amino acids: CASSFLTGGFGYTF. In DNA, the CDR3 is TGTGCCAGCAGTTTCTTGACAGGGGGATTTGGCTACACCTTC.

This clone was detected a few times. The chain employs TRBV6-5 and TRBJ2-7; 7 bases are shared with TRBD1. The CDR3 runs to 14 residues. V lost 7 bases to trimming and J lost 2 bases; unmatched junction nucleotides: 8. Per the germline V gene, CDR1 is MNHEY and CDR2 is SVGAGI. The CDR3 DNA sequence: TGTGCCAGCAAGCCAGGGGGAATAGCCTACGAGCAGTACTTC. Protein: CASKPGGIAYEQYF.

The chain combines TRBV5-6 with TRBJ2-6; 8 bases agree with TRBD2. The CDR3 totals 17 residues. The J segment lost 1 base and the V segment lost 0 bases, leaving 3 bases of the junction unmatched. The germline V gene encodes CDR1 SGHDT and CDR2 YYEEEE. The CDR3 DNA reads as TGTGCCAGCAGCTTGGTACTAGCGGAGTCTGGGGCCAACGTCCTGACTTTC. Amino acid sequence: CASSLVLAESGANVLTF.

This chain connects TRBV5-1 to TRBJ1-4; 8 bases agree with TRBD1. The germline CDR1 and CDR2 sequences are SGHRS and YFSETQ. Trimming cost V 0 bases and J 2 bases; bases outside gene matches: 3. The CDR3 has 16 amino acids. CDR3 DNA: TGCGCCAGCAGCTTGGGACAGGGGTCGACTAATGAAAAACTGTTTTTT. This encodes CASSLGQGSTNEKLFF.

The V gene is TRBV10-3, the J gene TRBJ1-1, with D perhaps matching TRBD1 (6 bases). V was clipped by 3 bases and J by 1 base, with 12 bases between them. The CDR3 loop spans 15 amino acids. Germline CDR1 is ENHRY and CDR2 is SYGVKD. The CDR3, as DNA: TGTGCCATCAGTGACGGCGGCAGGGGGAACACTGAAGCTTTCTTT. As protein: CAISDGGRGNTEAFF.

The rearrangement links TRBV4-2 to TRBJ2-5; TRBD2 agrees at 9 bases. After removal of 1 base from V and 4 bases from J, the junction contained 4 bases not matched to a gene. The CDR3 totals 15 residues. The germline gives CDR1 LGHNA, CDR2 YNFKEQ. CDR3 region: CASSQVAGGRETQYF. The CDR3 nucleotides are TGTGCCAGCAGCCAAGTTGCGGGGGGGAGAGAGACCCAGTACTTC.

The CDR3 is CASSAGAGTDTQYF. The CDR3 DNA reads TGTGCCAGCTCAGCAGGGGCCGGCACAGATACGCAGTATTTT. The rearrangement links TRBV18 to TRBJ2-3, with D perhaps matching TRBD1 (6 bases). The V end was cut by 5 bases, the J end by 1 base, with 10 bases between. The CDR3 length is 14 residues. Germline CDR1 is KGHSH and CDR2 is LQKENI.

CDR3: CASSQPGQAYEQYF. The DNA of the CDR3 is TGTGCCAGCAGTCAACCGGGACAGGCTTACGAGCAGTACTTC. V is TRBV28 and J is TRBJ2-7; 8 bases are a match to TRBD1. Trimming cost V 5 bases and J 4 bases; bases outside gene matches: 7. The CDR3 contains 14 residues. Germline CDR1 MDHEN, CDR2 SYDVKM. The entire variable domain, with the rest obtained from reference TRBV28 and TRBJ2-7, is as follows: DVKVTQSSRYLVKRTGEKVFLECVQDMDHENMFWYRQDPGLGLRLIYFSYDVKMKEKGDIPEGYSVSREKKERFSLILESASTNQTSMYLCASSQPGQAYEQYFGPGTRLTVT.

The chain has TRBV7-2 and TRBJ2-7; 9 bases fit TRBD1. The V gene's germline CDR1 is SGHTA and CDR2 FQGNSA. The CDR3 is made up of 14 amino acids. J lost 5 bases, V lost 5 bases, and 7 bases had no gene match. Written as DNA, the CDR3 is TGTGCCAGCAGCAAGACAGGGGGTGGGAACGAGCAGTACTTC. Translated, it gives CASSKTGGGNEQYF.

The chain combines TRBV7-3 with TRBJ2-7, with D possibly matching TRBD2 (5 bases). The CDR3 sequence is 14 residues long. The germline V gene encodes CDR1 SGHTA and CDR2 FQGTGA. The V gene lost 2 bases and the J gene lost 3 bases, with 11 bases spanning the gap. CDR3 nucleotide sequence: TGTGCCAGCAGCTTAGATGACGGGGTCTACGAGCAGTACTTC. Residues: CASSLDDGVYEQYF.